There are many counts of the clone carrying this T cell receptor beta chain. Its antigen is unknown. The CDR3 is 14 amino acids. Trimming removed 3 bases at V and 6 bases at J, with 12 bases between. CDR1 and CDR2 from the germline V gene are MNHEY and SMNVEV (reference sequence). The sample originates from a study of T cells in Graves' hyperthyroidism and ophthalmopathy. Study-level results: In the blood, most expanded thyroid clonotypes above 0.001 appeared as well.

Amplified regions were TCR beta CDR3 sequences from RNA transcripts. In the first-round RT-PCR of the TCR CDR3, the HTBI primer set was used. MiXCR, run by TCRdb on the multiplex PCR reads, gives a single entry per CDR3 protein. The sample holds under 350,000 distinct CDR3 sequences; approximately 12% are singletons and the top ten take roughly 7.5%. The clonotype was recovered from a woman in her thirties with Graves' hyperthyroidism that later progressed to Graves' ophthalmopathy. Specimen: blood. V and J are TRBV27 and TRBJ2-1; perhaps D is TRBD1 or TRBD2 (6 bases each). The CDR3 region is CASSFLGGFNEQFF. CDR3 in DNA: TGTGCCAGCAGTTTCCTGGGGGGCTTCAATGAGCAGTTCTTC.